A selection of T cell receptor beta chains follows, all from one sample in a study of CD8 T cells in Susac syndrome. TCRdb processed the immunoSEQ multiplex PCR reads anew with MiXCR; each CDR3 protein has one entry. This table holds over 130,000 distinct CDR3 sequences, 85% to 95% found once. Specimen: CD4+ T cells from PBMCs. Every receptor here comes from a human donor with multiple sclerosis. Both conserved end residues are part of each CDR3. Fields, in order: D gene, clone size, V gene, J gene, CDR3 protein, CDR3 DNA. D genes are given only for firm matches. The size field is filled for only some rows; it gives once, few, many or a size class.

D: -
size: -
V: TRBV12-3/TRBV12-4
J: TRBJ2-7
CDR3: CASTQEGYEQYF
DNA: TGTGCCAGCACCCAAGAGGGGTACGAGCAGTACTTC

D: TRBD2
size: -
V: TRBV12-3/TRBV12-4
J: TRBJ2-3
CDR3: CASSLGTSGTDTQYF
DNA: TGTGCCAGCAGTTTGGGGACTAGCGGTACAGATACGCAGTATTTT

D: TRBD1
size: -
V: TRBV7-9
J: TRBJ1-1
CDR3: CASSWSGGDTEAFF
DNA: TGTGCCAGCAGCTGGTCAGGGGGCGACACTGAAGCTTTCTTT

D: TRBD2
size: -
V: TRBV20-1
J: TRBJ2-1
CDR3: CSAVSGSIENEQFF
DNA: TGCAGTGCTGTTAGCGGGAGTATCGAAAATGAGCAGTTCTTC

D: -
size: -
V: TRBV29-1
J: TRBJ2-7
CDR3: CSVSGDNSYEQYF
DNA: TGCAGCGTTAGCGGAGATAACTCCTACGAGCAGTACTTC

D: -
size: -
V: TRBV24-1
J: TRBJ2-5
CDR3: CATSDLGRGETQYF
DNA: TGTGCCACCAGTGATTTAGGCAGGGGAGAGACCCAGTACTTC

D: -
size: -
V: TRBV20-1
J: TRBJ1-2
CDR3: CSARGRQEANYGYTF
DNA: TGCAGTGCTAGAGGACGACAGGAAGCTAACTATGGCTACACCTTC

D: TRBD1
size: once
V: TRBV7-3
J: TRBJ2-7
CDR3: CASSRQGVGTYEQYF
DNA: TGTGCCAGCAGCAGACAGGGAGTGGGAACCTACGAGCAGTACTTC

D: TRBD1
size: -
V: TRBV5-1
J: TRBJ2-6
CDR3: CASSATGAGANVLTF
DNA: TGCGCCAGCAGCGCTACAGGGGCTGGGGCCAACGTCCTGACTTTC

D: -
size: -
V: TRBV2
J: TRBJ2-5
CDR3: CASKTGLETQYF
DNA: TGTGCCAGCAAGACAGGTCTGGAGACCCAGTACTTC

D: -
size: -
V: TRBV12-3/TRBV12-4
J: TRBJ1-1
CDR3: CASSFISQRNTEAFF
DNA: TGTGCCAGCAGTTTTATCAGCCAAAGGAACACTGAAGCTTTCTTT

D: TRBD1
size: -
V: TRBV29-1
J: TRBJ2-1
CDR3: CSVDGRTGDNEQFF
DNA: TGCAGCGTTGACGGGCGGACAGGGGACAATGAGCAGTTCTTC

D: TRBD2
size: -
V: TRBV20-1
J: TRBJ2-7
CDR3: CSASSGSGEQYF
DNA: TGCAGTGCTTCTAGCGGGAGTGGCGAGCAGTACTTC

D: TRBD1
size: -
V: TRBV12-3/TRBV12-4
J: TRBJ2-7
CDR3: CASSNSGQGRYEQYF
DNA: TGTGCCAGCAGTAACTCGGGACAGGGGAGGTACGAGCAGTACTTC

D: -
size: -
V: TRBV30
J: TRBJ2-3
CDR3: CAWTPSTDTQYF
DNA: TGTGCCTGGACCCCTAGCACAGATACGCAGTATTTT

D: -
size: -
V: TRBV5-4
J: TRBJ2-5
CDR3: CASSSTGQLETQYF
DNA: TGTGCCAGCAGCTCGACCGGACAGTTGGAGACCCAGTACTTC

D: TRBD1
size: -
V: TRBV3-1
J: TRBJ1-1
CDR3: CASSQARDSEAFF
DNA: TGTGCCAGCAGCCAAGCCCGGGACAGTGAAGCTTTCTTT

D: -
size: -
V: TRBV12-3/TRBV12-4
J: TRBJ2-4
CDR3: CASTQKNIQYF
DNA: TGTGCCAGCACCCAGAAAAACATTCAGTACTTC

D: -
size: once
V: TRBV11-2
J: TRBJ1-2
CDR3: CASSQGGPSGAYTF
DNA: TGTGCCAGCAGCCAAGGCGGCCCCTCTGGTGCCTACACCTTC